This T cell receptor beta chain originates from a study of early T cells in non-severe SARS-CoV-2 infection (dated by TCRdb to 2020 to 2022). For the study in its entirety: Bulk RNA from unsorted whole blood was used for TCR sequencing, so alpha and beta chains could not be paired.

This clonotype qualifies as medium-sized (0.01 to 0.1%). The antigen it binds to is not known. No much larger clone exists at a distance of one base, and base qualities are not known. The method was 5' RACE. The sequencer listed for this sample is NextSeq 500. Unique molecular identifiers were attached to individual cDNA molecules in the TCR library protocol so that sequencing error and PCR bias could be corrected. TCR alpha and beta chains were both sequenced, and the abundances of alpha and beta sequences in each sample were closely correlated with each other. The paper's processing steps were these. Decombinator V4 was used to annotate the V gene, J gene and CDR3 of the TCR sequences. TCRs were defined as expanded if a significant change between any two time points was detected under a Poisson model with p below 0.0001. TCR abundances were normalised to the total number of TCRs sequenced in each sample and reported as counts per million. MAIT TCRs were defined by TRAV1-2 paired with TRAJ12, TRAJ20 or TRAJ33, and iNKT TCRs by TRAV10 paired with TRAJ18. VDJdb, accessed on 1 November 2021, was searched for TCRs annotated for CMV, EBV and SARS-CoV-2, and TCRs annotated for more than one antigen were excluded. Clones were called with MiXCR by TCRdb after fastp trimmed the public reads at Q25, and only in-frame beta chains were retained. Each entry merges the rows of one CDR3 protein and shows their most common DNA and genes. The V and J calls follow TCRdb's processing rather than the paper's. The sample data list about 66,000 distinct CDR3 sequences, and roughly 9% of these were observed just once. The ten most abundant clones make up under 4% of the sample.

Set within a cohort of healthcare workers in London, UK, this nested case-control study involved weekly PCR testing of nasopharyngeal swabs along with blood sampling. Between 23 and 31 March 2020, the week of the UK lockdown, healthcare workers were enrolled and then followed up weekly for as long as 16 weeks. Based on the germline V gene, the CDR1 and CDR2 sequences are SQVTM and ANQGSEA. Spanning cysteine to phenylalanine, the CDR3 consists of 12 amino acids. The kept DNA is CDR3 alone, 36 bases in frame from the first base. V is pared back by 7 bases and J by 6 bases, with 15 bases lying between the germline termini. The investigation overall reported the following: VDJdb matching was skewed toward anti-spike CD8 responses and likely underestimated virus-specific expansions by missing private and CD4 specificities.

The V and J segments used are TRBV29-1 and TRBJ1-1; TRBD1 is a possible D gene, resting on 5 matching bases. The clonotype originates from an adult who was a healthcare worker with PCR-confirmed SARS-CoV-2 infection or an uninfected control (not recorded which). Sequenced: whole blood. The CDR3 here reads CSAGPLTAEAFF. The nucleotide sequence is given as TGCAGCGCGGGACCCCTGACGGCTGAAGCTTTCTTT.